What follows are 5 T cell receptor beta chains derived from one specimen sequenced in a study of CD8 T cells in ankylosing spondylitis. TCRdb analysed the 5' RACE reads with MiXCR anew, one entry per CDR3 protein. Among some 300,000 distinct CDR3 sequences listed, about a fifth were seen once. Sequenced: blood, either unsorted or a sorted T cell fraction (not recorded which). Every receptor here comes from a female donor with ankylosing spondylitis or in good health (not recorded which).

The table lists this clonotype with a few counts. The CDR3 spells CASREGTYEQYF. The CDR3 coding sequence is TGTGCCAGCAGGGAAGGGACCTACGAGCAGTACTTC. This chain uses TRBV28 with TRBJ2-7; no clear D gene. The CDR3 spans 12 residues. Germline CDR1 is MDHEN and CDR2 is SYDVKM. Trimming pared 6 bases from V and 2 bases from J, leaving 8 bases between.

This clonotype was detected only a few times. The genes are TRBV18 and TRBJ2-5, with TRBD1 matching over 10 bases. V was pared by 1 base and J by 3 bases, with 11 bases of the junction left unmatched. The CDR3 runs to 18 residues. Germline V lookup: CDR1 KGHSH, CDR2 LQKENI. In DNA, the CDR3 is TGTGCCAGCTCACCACAGGGGACAGGGGAGGACTTCAAAGAGACCCAGTACTTC. Protein product: CASSPQGTGEDFKETQYF.

This clonotype was seen a handful of times. The chain carries TRBV15 and TRBJ2-3; D is undetermined. This CDR3 contains 16 residues. CDR1 is LNHNV and CDR2 is YYDKDF in the germline V gene (reference sequence). V lost 3 bases and J 4 bases, leaving 17 bases between the germline ends. The CDR3 DNA reads TGTGCCACCAGCAGTCAAAAGGGATGGGGTGCAGATACGCAGTATTTT. Translation: CATSSQKGWGADTQYF.

The genes are TRBV7-9 and TRBJ2-5; possibly TRBD2 for D (6 bases). Germline V gene data show CDR1 as SEHNR and CDR2 as FQNEAQ (reference sequence). V was trimmed by 5 bases and J by 0 bases, leaving 10 bases between them. The CDR3 length is 14 residues. In nucleotides, the CDR3 is TGTGCCAGCAGCCGCCGGAGGGACCAAGAGACCCAGTACTTC. Its translation is CASSRRRDQETQYF.

The J gene is TRBJ2-7, the V gene TRBV20-1, with D maybe TRBD1 (6 bases). CDR3 length: 13 amino acids. Germline V CDR1 and CDR2: DFQATT, SNEGSKA (reference sequence). V was cut by 6 bases and J by 0 bases, with 12 bases left in between. The CDR3, as DNA: TGCAGTGCCCAGGGGCCTTACTCCTACGAGCAGTACTTC. Amino acid sequence: CSAQGPYSYEQYF.